Listed below are T cell receptor beta chains from one sample, sequenced in a study of Graves' ophthalmopathy and Graves' hyperthyroidism. Via MiXCR, TCRdb re-called the multiplex PCR reads, giving one row per CDR3 protein. The sample comprises roughly 1.1 million distinct CDR3 sequences, 35% to 40% of which are singletons, and over 8.5% rests with the top ten. The material sequenced was peripheral blood or thyroid tissue (not recorded which). Receptor source: an adult man with Graves' hyperthyroidism. CDR3s include the opening cysteine and the closing phenylalanine or tryptophan. The D gene is left open where the match is weak. Expanded clones are given a class, and other clones once, few, many or no size at all.

d_call | j_call | v_call | clone_size | cdr3_nt | cdr3_aa
- | TRBJ2-7 | TRBV10-3 | many | TGTGCCATCAAGGGACCTCCCGATTACGAGCAGTACTTC | CAIKGPPDYEQYF
- | TRBJ2-5 | TRBV20-1 | - | TGCAGTGCTAACCCTGGCAGTGGGACCCAGTACTTC | CSANPGSGTQYF
- | TRBJ2-5 | TRBV20-1 | many | TGCAGTGCTAGGGATATAGAGACCCAGTACTTC | CSARDIETQYF
- | TRBJ2-7 | TRBV7-8 | many | TGTGCCAGCAGCTATGGGTATGACGAGCAGTACTTC | CASSYGYDEQYF
- | TRBJ2-7 | TRBV7-2 | many | TGTGCCAGCAGCCCGCGACAGGTTTCCTACGAGCAGTACTTC | CASSPRQVSYEQYF
- | TRBJ2-7 | TRBV12-5 | - | TGTGCTAGTGGTTTGGGGGACCTCTCCTACGAGCAGTACTTC | CASGLGDLSYEQYF
TRBD1 | TRBJ2-6 | TRBV10-3 | - | TGTGCCATCAGTGAAACCGGGACAGGGGCTACTGGGGCCAACGTCCTGACTTTC | CAISETGTGATGANVLTF
- | TRBJ2-7 | TRBV5-1 | many | TGCGCCAGCAGCTTGGATTGGACTGGATCCTACGAGCAGTACTTC | CASSLDWTGSYEQYF
- | TRBJ1-1 | TRBV20-1 | many | TGCAGTGCTAGAGACAGGAACACTGAAGCTTTCTTT | CSARDRNTEAFF
- | TRBJ1-1 | TRBV20-1 | - | TGCAGTGCCAGCAGCAGCCCCAGGGTGAACACTGAAGCTTTCTTT | CSASSSPRVNTEAFF
- | TRBJ2-1 | TRBV10-3 | - | TGTGCCATCCAGGAGGGAGCGAGCTCCTACAATGAGCAGTTCTTC | CAIQEGASSYNEQFF
- | TRBJ2-2 | TRBV19 | - | TGTGCCAGTAAGTTCTCTCAAGCGAACACCGGGGAGCTGTTTTTT | CASKFSQANTGELFF
TRBD2 | TRBJ2-3 | TRBV7-2 | - | TGTGCCAGCAGCTCGGGAGGCCCTAGCACAGATACGCAGTATTTT | CASSSGGPSTDTQYF
TRBD1 | TRBJ1-5 | TRBV20-1 | many | TGCAGTGCACGCCGGGACAGGGAAGGAGGCAATCAGCCCCAGCATTTT | CSARRDREGGNQPQHF
- | TRBJ2-7 | TRBV10-3 | many | TGTGCCATCGTGGCCCAACCAGGCTACGAGCAGTACTTC | CAIVAQPGYEQYF
- | TRBJ1-1 | TRBV10-2 | - | TGCGCCAGCAGTACAAGGGGAGCAAGTGAAGCTTTCTTT | CASSTRGASEAFF
- | TRBJ1-1 | TRBV5-6 | few | TGTGCCAGCAGCTCCGGTCCCGGGGAAAGTGTAACTGAAGCTTTCTTT | CASSSGPGESVTEAFF
- | TRBJ1-5 | TRBV19 | many | TGTGCCAGTCGGACAGAACTGGGTCAGCCCCAGCATTTT | CASRTELGQPQHF
TRBD2 | TRBJ2-6 | TRBV7-2 | once | TGTGCCAGCAGCTTAGCTGGACTAGCGGGTTCCTCTGGGGCCAACGTCCTGACTTTC | CASSLAGLAGSSGANVLTF
- | TRBJ1-1 | TRBV12-3/TRBV12-4 | many | TGTGCCAGCAGCACCTCTACACTCATGAACACTGAAGCTTTCTTT | CASSTSTLMNTEAFF
TRBD1 | TRBJ1-2 | TRBV15 | many | TGTGCCACCAGCAAGGACAGGTCCTCGAACTATGGCTACACCTTC | CATSKDRSSNYGYTF
- | TRBJ1-1 | TRBV12-3/TRBV12-4 | - | TGTGCCAGCAGTCCACCGGGACTCAAGAACACTGAAGCTTTCTTT | CASSPPGLKNTEAFF
- | TRBJ2-6 | TRBV4-3 | many | TGCGCCAGCAGCCTGGACAATCGGCTCTCTGGGGCCAACGTCCTGACTTTC | CASSLDNRLSGANVLTF
- | TRBJ1-1 | TRBV2 | once | TGTGCCCGGGATGGGAGGGGAGGCACTGAAGCTTTCTTT | CARDGRGGTEAFF
- | TRBJ1-4 | TRBV20-1 | many | TGCAGTGCTTCCGGCGGGACATATGAAAAACTGTTTTTT | CSASGGTYEKLFF
TRBD1 | TRBJ1-4 | TRBV9 | few | TGTGCCAGCAGCGTAGGTGTGGGACAGAGTAATGAAAAACTGTTTTTT | CASSVGVGQSNEKLFF
- | TRBJ1-1 | TRBV15 | once | TGTGCCACCCGGGGAGAGGACACTGAAGCTTTCTTT | CATRGEDTEAFF
TRBD1 | TRBJ2-6 | TRBV11-2 | - | TGTGCCAGCAGCGGGCGACAGGGAATAAGTTCTGGGGCCAACGTCCTGACTTTC | CASSGRQGISSGANVLTF
- | TRBJ2-7 | TRBV20-1 | - | TGCAGTGCTAGGGGTGGACAGTACTCCTACGAGCAGTACTTC | CSARGGQYSYEQYF
- | TRBJ1-1 | TRBV10-3 | once | TGTGCCATCAGTGGGCCCAAGGGAGTTGCGAACACTGAAGCTTTCTTT | CAISGPKGVANTEAFF
- | TRBJ2-7 | TRBV12-3/TRBV12-4 | many | - | CASTFGPGEQYF
- | TRBJ1-1 | TRBV29-1 | once | TGCATGCGGTCGAGTGAAGCTTTCTTT | CMRSSEAFF